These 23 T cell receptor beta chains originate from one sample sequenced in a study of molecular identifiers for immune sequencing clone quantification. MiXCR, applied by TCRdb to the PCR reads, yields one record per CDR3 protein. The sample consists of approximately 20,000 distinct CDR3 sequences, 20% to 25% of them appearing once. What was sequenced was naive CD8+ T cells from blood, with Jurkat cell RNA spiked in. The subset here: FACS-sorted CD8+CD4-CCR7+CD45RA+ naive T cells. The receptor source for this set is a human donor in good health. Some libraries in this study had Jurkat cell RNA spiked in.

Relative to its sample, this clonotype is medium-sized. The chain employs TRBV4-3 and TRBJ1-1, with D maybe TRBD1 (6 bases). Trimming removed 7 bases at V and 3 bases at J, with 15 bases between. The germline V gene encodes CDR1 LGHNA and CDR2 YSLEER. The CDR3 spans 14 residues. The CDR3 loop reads CASTRGGADTEAFF. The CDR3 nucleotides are TGCGCCAGCACCCGAGGGGGTGCGGACACTGAAGCTTTCTTT.

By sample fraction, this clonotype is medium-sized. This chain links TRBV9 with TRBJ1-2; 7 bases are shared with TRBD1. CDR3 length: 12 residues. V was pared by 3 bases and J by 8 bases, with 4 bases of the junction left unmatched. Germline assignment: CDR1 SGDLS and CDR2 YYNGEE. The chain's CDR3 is CASSGLQGGYTF. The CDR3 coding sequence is TGTGCCAGCAGCGGATTACAGGGGGGCTACACCTTC.

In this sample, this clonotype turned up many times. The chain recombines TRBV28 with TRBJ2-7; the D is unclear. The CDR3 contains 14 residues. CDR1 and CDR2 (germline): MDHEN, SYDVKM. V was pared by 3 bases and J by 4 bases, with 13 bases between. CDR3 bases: TGTGCCAGCAGTTTTAGCCAGTTCGCGTACGAGCAGTACTTC. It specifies CASSFSQFAYEQYF.

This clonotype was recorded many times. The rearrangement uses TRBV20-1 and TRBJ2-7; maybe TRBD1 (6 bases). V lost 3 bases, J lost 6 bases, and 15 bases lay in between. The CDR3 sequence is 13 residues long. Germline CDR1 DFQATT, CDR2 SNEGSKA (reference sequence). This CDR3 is CSARRAGEFEQYF. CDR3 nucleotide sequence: TGCAGTGCTAGGCGGGCAGGGGAATTCGAGCAGTACTTC.

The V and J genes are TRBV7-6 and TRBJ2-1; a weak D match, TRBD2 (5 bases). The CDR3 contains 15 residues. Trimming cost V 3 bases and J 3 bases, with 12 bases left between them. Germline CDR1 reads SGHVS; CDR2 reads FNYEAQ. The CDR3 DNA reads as TGTGCCAGCAGCTTTCTAGCTACAAGCTACAATGAGCAGTTCTTC. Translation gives CASSFLATSYNEQFF.

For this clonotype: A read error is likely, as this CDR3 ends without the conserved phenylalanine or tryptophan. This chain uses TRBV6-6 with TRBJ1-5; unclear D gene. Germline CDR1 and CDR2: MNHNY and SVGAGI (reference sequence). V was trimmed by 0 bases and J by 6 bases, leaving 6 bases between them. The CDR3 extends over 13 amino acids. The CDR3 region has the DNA TGTGCCAGCAGTTACTCGAACGGTCAGCCCCAGCATTAT. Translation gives CASSYSNGQPQHY.

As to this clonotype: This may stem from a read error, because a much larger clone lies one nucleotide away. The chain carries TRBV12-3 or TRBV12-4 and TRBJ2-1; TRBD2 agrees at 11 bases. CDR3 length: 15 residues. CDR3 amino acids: CASSIGTSGYNERFF. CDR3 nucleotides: TGTGCCAGCAGCATTGGGACTAGCGGCTACAATGAGCGGTTCTTC.

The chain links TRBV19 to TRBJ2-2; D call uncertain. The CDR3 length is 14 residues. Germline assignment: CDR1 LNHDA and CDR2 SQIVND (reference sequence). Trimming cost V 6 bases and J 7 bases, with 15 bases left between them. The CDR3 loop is CASSAQPRGGELFF. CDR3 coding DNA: TGTGCCAGTAGCGCCCAGCCTCGAGGCGGGGAGCTGTTTTTT.

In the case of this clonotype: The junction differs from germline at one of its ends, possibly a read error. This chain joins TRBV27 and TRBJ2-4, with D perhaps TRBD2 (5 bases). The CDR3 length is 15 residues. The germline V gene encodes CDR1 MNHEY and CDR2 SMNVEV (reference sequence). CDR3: CASRPGKKAKNIRYF. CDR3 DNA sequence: TGTGCCAGCAGACCCGGGAAGAAAGCCAAAAACATTCGGTACTTC.

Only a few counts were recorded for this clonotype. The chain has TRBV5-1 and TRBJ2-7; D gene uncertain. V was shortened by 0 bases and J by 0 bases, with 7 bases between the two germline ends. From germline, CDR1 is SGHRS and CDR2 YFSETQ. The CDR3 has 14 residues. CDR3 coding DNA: TGCGCCAGCAGCTTGGTCGGGTCCTCCTACGAGCAGTACTTC. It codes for CASSLVGSSYEQYF. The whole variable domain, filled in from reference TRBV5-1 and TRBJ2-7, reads KAGVTQTPRYLIKTRGQQVTLSCSPISGHRSVSWYQQTPGQGLQFLFEYFSETQRNKGNFPGRFSGRQFSNSRSEMNVSTLELGDSALYLCASSLVGSSYEQYFGPGTRLTVT.

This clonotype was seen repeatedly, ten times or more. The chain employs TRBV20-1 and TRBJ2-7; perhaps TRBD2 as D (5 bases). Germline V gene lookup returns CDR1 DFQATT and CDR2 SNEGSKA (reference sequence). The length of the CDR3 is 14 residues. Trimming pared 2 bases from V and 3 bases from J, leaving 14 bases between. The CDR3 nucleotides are TGCAGTGCTAGAAGACCGGGGTCCGACTACGAGCAGTACTTC. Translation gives CSARRPGSDYEQYF.

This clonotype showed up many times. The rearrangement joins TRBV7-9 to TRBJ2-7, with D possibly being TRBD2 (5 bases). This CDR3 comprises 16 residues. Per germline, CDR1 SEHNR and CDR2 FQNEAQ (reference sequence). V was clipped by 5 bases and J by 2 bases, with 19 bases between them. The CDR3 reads CASSPPSLARTYEQYF. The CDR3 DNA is TGTGCCAGCAGCCCCCCCTCGCTAGCCCGAACCTACGAGCAGTACTTC.

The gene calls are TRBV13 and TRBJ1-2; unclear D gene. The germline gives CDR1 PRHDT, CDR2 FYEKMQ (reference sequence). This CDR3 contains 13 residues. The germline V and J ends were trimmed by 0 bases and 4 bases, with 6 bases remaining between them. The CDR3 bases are TGTGCCAGCAGCTTAGGGAGAAGCTATGGCTACACCTTC. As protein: CASSLGRSYGYTF.

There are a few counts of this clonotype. CDR3 amino acids: CASSLERQGNQPQHF. The DNA of the CDR3 is TGTGCCAGCAGCTTGGAGAGACAGGGGAATCAGCCCCAGCATTTT. The V and J genes are TRBV5-6 and TRBJ1-5; 8 bases match TRBD1. CDR1 is SGHDT, CDR2 YYEEEE, per germline. V lost 0 bases and J lost 4; bases outside the gene matches: 3. The CDR3 loop spans 15 amino acids.

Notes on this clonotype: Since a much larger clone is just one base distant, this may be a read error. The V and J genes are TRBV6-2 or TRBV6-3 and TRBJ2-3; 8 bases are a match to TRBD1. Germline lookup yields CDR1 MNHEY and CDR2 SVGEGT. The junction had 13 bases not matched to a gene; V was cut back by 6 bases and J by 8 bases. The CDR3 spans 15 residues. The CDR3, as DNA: TGTGCCAGCAGACGATTTGACAGGGGAACGGGTACGCAGTATTTT. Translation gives CASRRFDRGTGTQYF.

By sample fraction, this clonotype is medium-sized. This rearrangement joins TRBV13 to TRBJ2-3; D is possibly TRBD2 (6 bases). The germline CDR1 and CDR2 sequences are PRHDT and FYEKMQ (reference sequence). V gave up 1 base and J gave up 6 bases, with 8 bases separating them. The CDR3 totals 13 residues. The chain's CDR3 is CASSLEGRDTQYF. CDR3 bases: TGTGCCAGCAGCTTAGAAGGGAGGGATACGCAGTATTTT.

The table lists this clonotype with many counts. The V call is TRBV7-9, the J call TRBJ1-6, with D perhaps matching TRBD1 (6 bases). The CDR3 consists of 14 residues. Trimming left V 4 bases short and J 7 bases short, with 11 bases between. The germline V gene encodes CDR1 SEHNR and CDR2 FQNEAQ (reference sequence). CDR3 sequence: CASSSQGKNSPLHF. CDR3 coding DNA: TGTGCCAGCAGCTCTCAGGGGAAGAATTCACCCCTCCACTTT.

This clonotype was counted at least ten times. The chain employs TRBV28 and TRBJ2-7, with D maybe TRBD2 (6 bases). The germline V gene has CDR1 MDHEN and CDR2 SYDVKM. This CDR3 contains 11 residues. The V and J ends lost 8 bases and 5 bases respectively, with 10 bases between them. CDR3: CASSDYNEQYF. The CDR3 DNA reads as TGTGCCAGCTCGGACTACAACGAGCAGTACTTC.

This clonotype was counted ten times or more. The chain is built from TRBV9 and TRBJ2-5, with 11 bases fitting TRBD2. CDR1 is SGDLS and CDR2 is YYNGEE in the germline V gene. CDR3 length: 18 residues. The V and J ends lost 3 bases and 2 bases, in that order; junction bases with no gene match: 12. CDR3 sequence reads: CASSGRPGLAALQETQYF. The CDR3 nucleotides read TGTGCCAGCAGCGGGCGACCGGGACTAGCGGCGTTGCAAGAGACCCAGTACTTC.

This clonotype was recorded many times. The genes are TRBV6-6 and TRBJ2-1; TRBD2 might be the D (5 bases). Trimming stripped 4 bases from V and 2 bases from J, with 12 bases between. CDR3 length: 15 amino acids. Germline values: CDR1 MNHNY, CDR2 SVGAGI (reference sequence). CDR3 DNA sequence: TGTGCCAGCAGTTTGGCGGGCCGGGCCTACAATGAGCAGTTCTTC. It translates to CASSLAGRAYNEQFF.

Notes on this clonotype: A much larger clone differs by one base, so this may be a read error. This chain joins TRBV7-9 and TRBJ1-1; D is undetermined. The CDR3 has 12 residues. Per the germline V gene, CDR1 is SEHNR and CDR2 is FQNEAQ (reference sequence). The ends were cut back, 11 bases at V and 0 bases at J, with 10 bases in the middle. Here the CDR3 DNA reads TGTGCCGGCACCCAGATGAACACTGAAGCTTTCTTT. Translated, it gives CAGTQMNTEAFF.

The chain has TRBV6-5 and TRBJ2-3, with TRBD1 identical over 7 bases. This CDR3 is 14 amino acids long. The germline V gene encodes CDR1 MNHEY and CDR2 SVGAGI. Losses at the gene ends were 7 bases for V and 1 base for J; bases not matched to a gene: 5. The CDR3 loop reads CASNLGTGTDTQYF. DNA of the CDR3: TGTGCCAGCAATCTCGGGACAGGCACAGATACGCAGTATTTT.

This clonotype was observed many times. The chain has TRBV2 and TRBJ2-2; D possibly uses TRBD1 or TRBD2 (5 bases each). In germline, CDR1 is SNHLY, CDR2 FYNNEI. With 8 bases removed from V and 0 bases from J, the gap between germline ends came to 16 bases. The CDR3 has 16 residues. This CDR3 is CASLRGPGTNTGELFF. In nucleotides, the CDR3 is TGTGCCAGCCTAAGAGGGCCAGGGACGAACACCGGGGAGCTGTTTTTT.